This TCR beta chain comes out of a study of control samples from healthy donors and cancer patients. The germline gives CDR1 KGHSH, CDR2 LQKENI. With 4 bases removed from V and 3 bases from J, the gap between germline ends came to 7 bases. The CDR3 sequence is 13 residues long. Some clones are missing from TCRdb's copy, which holds only in-frame ones; the method was immunoSEQ multiplex PCR. Of some 110,000 clones detected, about four fifths appear once; the ten largest clones hold under 15%. Sample: blood. The TCR was taken from a woman in her forties or fifties in good health. This chain joins TRBV18 and TRBJ2-1; D is possibly TRBD1 (6 bases). The CDR3 reads CASSQTGYNEQFF. CDR3 sequence (DNA): TGTGCCAGCTCACAGACAGGCTACAATGAGCAGTTCTTC.